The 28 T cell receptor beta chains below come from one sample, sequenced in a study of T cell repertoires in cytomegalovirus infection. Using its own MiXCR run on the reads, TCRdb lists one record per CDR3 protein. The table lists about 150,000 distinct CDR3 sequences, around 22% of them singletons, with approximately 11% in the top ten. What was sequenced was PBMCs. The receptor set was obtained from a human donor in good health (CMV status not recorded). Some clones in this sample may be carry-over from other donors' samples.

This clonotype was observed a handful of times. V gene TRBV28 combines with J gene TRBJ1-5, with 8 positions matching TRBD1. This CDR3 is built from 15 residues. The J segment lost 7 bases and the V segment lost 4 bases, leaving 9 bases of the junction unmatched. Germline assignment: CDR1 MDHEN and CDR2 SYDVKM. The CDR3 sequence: CASSSQGVGRQPQHF. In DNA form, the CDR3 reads TGTGCCAGCAGTTCACAGGGGGTGGGGCGGCAGCCCCAGCATTTT.

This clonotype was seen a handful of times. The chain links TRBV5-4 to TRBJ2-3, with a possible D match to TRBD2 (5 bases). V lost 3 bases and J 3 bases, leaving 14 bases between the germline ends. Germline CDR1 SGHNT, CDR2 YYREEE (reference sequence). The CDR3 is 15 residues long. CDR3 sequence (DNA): TGTGCCAGCAGCTCCGGACTGATCAGTACAGATACGCAGTATTTT. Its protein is CASSSGLISTDTQYF.

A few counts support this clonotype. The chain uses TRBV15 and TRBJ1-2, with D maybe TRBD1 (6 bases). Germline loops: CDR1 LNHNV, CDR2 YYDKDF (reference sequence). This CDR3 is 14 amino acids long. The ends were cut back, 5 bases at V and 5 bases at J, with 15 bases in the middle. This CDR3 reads CATSRGGPGYGYTF. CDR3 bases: TGTGCCACCAGCCGAGGGGGGCCGGGGTATGGCTACACCTTC.

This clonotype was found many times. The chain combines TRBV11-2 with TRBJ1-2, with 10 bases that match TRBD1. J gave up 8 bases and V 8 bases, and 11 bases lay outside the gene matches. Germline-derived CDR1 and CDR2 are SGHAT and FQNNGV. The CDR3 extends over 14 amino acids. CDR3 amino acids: CASHKAGQGKGYTF. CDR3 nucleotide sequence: TGTGCCAGCCATAAGGCGGGACAGGGGAAAGGCTACACCTTC.

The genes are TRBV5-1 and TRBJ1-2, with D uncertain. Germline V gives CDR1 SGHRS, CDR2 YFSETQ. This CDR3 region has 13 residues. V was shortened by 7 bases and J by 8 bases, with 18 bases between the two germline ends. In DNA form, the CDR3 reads TGCGCCAGCGGATTATCCGGGCCTAAGGGCTACACCTTC. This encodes CASGLSGPKGYTF. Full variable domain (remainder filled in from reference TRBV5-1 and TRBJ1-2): KAGVTQTPRYLIKTRGQQVTLSCSPISGHRSVSWYQQTPGQGLQFLFEYFSETQRNKGNFPGRFSGRQFSNSRSEMNVSTLELGDSALYLCASGLSGPKGYTFGSGTRLTVV.

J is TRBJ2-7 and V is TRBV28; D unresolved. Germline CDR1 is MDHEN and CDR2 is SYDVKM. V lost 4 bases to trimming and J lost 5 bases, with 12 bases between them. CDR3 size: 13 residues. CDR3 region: CASSSFRGHEQYF. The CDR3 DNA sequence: TGTGCCAGCAGTTCTTTCAGAGGCCACGAGCAGTACTTC.

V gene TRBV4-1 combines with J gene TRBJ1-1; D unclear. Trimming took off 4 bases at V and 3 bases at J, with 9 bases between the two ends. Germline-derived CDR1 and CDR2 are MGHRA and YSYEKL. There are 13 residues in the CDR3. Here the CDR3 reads CASSPQEYTEAFF. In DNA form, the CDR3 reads TGCGCCAGCAGCCCGCAAGAGTACACTGAAGCTTTCTTT.

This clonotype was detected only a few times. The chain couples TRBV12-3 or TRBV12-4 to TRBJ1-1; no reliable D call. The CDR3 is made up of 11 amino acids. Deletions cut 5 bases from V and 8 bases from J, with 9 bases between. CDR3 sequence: CASSTGREAFF. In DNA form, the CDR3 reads TGTGCCAGCAGTACCGGACGGGAAGCTTTCTTT.

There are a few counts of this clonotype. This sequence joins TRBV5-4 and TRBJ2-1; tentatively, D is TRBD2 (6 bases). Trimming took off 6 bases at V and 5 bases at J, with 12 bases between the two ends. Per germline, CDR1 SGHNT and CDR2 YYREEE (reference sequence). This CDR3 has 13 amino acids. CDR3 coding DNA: TGTGCCAGCACAAAACGGACTAACAATGAGCAGTTCTTC. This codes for CASTKRTNNEQFF.

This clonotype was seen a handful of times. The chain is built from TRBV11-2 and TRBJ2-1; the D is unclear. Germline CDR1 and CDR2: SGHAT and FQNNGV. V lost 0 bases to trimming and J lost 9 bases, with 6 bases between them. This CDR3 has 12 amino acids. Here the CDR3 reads CASSLDVGEQFF. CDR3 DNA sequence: TGTGCCAGCAGCTTAGACGTCGGTGAGCAGTTCTTC.

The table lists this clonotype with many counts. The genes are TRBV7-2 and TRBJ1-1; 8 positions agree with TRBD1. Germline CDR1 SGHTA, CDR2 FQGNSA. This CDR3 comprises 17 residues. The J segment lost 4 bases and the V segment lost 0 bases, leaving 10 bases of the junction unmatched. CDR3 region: CASSLAPPTGGGTEAFF. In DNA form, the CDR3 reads TGTGCCAGCAGCTTAGCGCCACCTACAGGGGGAGGCACTGAAGCTTTCTTT. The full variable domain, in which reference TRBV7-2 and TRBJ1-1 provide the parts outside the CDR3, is GAGVSQSPSNKVTEKGKDVELRCDPISGHTALYWYRQSLGQGLEFLIYFQGNSAPDKSGLPSDRFSAERTGGSVSTLTIQRTQQEDSAVYLCASSLAPPTGGGTEAFFGQGTRLTVV.

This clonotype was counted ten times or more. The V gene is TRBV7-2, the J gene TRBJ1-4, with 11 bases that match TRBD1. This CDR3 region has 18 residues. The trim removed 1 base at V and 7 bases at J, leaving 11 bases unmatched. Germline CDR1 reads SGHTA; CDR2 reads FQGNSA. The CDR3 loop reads CASSLVPRTGGYAEKLFF. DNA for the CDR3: TGTGCCAGCAGCTTAGTACCCCGGACAGGGGGCTATGCTGAAAAACTGTTTTTT.

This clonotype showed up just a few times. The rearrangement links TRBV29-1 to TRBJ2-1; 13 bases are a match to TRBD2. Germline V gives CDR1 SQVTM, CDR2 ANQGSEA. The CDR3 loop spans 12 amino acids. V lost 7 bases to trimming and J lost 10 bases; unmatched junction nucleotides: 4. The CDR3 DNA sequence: TGCAGCGGGACTAGCGGGAGTGGCGAGCAGTTCTTC. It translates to CSGTSGSGEQFF.

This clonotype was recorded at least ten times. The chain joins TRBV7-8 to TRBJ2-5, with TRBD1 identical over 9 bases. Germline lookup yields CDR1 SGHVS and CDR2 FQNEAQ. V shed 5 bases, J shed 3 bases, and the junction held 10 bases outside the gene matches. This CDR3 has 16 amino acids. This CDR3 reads CASSPLDRGGEETQYF. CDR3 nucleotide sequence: TGTGCCAGCAGCCCCCTGGACAGGGGAGGGGAAGAGACCCAGTACTTC.

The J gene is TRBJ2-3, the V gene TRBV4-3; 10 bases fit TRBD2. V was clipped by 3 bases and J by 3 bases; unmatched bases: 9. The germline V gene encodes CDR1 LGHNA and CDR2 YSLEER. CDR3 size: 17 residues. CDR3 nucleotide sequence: TGCGCCAGCAGCCAGTTGCCAGCGGGAGGGTTTACAGATACGCAGTATTTT. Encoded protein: CASSQLPAGGFTDTQYF.

DNA of the CDR3: TGTGCCAGCAGCCGGGGACAGGGCACCTCCTTCTACGAGCAGTACTTC. This translates into CASSRGQGTSFYEQYF. The chain couples TRBV6-5 to TRBJ2-7, with TRBD1 matching 9 bases. The J segment lost 3 bases and the V segment lost 6 bases, leaving 12 bases of the junction unmatched. The CDR3 consists of 16 residues. Per the germline V gene, CDR1 is MNHEY and CDR2 is SVGAGI.

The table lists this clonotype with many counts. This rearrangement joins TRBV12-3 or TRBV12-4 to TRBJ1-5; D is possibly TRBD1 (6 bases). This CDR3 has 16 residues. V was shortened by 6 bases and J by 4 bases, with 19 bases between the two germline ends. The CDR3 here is CASSRPPGGANQPQHF. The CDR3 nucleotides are TGTGCCAGCAGCCGCCCCCCGGGGGGCGCGAATCAGCCCCAGCATTTT.

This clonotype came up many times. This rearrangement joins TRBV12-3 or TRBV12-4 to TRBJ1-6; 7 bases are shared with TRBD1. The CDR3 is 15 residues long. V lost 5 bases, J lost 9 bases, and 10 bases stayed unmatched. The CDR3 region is CASSPGQDLSSPLHF. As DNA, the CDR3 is TGTGCCAGCAGTCCAGGACAGGACTTGTCTTCACCCCTCCACTTT.

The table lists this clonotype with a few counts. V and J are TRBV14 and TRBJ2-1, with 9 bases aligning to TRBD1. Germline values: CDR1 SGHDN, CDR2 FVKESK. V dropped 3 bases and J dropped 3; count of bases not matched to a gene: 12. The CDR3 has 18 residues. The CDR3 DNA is TGTGCCAGCAGCCATGCAGGGGCGTGGGACAGGGTCTACAATGAGCAGTTCTTC. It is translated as CASSHAGAWDRVYNEQFF.

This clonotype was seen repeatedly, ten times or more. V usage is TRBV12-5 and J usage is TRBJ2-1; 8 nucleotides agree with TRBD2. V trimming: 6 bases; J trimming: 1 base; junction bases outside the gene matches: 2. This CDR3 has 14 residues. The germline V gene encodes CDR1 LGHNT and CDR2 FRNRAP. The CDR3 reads CASGPSGSYNEQFF. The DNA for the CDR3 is TGTGCTAGTGGCCCTAGCGGGTCCTACAATGAGCAGTTCTTC.

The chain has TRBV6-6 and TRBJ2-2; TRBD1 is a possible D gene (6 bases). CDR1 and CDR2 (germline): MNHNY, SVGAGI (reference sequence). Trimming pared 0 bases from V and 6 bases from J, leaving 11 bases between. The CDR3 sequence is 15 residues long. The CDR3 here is CASSYSPQGPGELFF. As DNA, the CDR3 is TGTGCCAGCAGTTACTCGCCACAGGGACCCGGGGAGCTGTTTTTT.

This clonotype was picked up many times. The CDR3 loop reads CASSLGGASGAQGGELFF. CDR3 nucleotides: TGTGCCAGCAGCTTAGGAGGCGCTAGCGGGGCTCAAGGCGGGGAGCTGTTTTTT. The chain uses TRBV7-2 and TRBJ2-2, with TRBD2 matching 9 bases. Germline trimming cut 1 base from V and 7 bases from J; bases unmatched to any gene: 13. In germline, CDR1 is SGHTA, CDR2 FQGNSA. This CDR3 is built from 18 residues.

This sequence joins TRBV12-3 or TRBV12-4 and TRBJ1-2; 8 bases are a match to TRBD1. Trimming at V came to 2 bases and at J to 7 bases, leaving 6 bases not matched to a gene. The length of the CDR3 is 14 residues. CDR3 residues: CASSLRSQGAGYTF. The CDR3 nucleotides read TGTGCCAGCAGTTTAAGGTCGCAGGGGGCTGGCTACACCTTC.

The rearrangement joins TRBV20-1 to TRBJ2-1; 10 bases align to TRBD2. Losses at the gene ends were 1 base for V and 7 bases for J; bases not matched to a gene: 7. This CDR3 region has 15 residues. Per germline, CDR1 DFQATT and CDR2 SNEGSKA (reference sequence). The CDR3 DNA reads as TGCAGTGCTAGAGGTAGCGGGAGGCGAGGAAATGAGCAGTTCTTC. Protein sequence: CSARGSGRRGNEQFF.

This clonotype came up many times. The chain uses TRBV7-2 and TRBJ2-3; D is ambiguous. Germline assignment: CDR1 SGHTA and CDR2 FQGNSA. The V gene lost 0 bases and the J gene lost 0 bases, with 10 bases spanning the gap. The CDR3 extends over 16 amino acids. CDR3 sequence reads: CASSLAVLPSTDTQYF. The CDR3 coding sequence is TGTGCCAGCAGCTTAGCTGTACTCCCTAGCACAGATACGCAGTATTTT.

The CDR3 coding sequence is TGTGCCAGCAGTTCGGGACGGCAAGAGACCCAGTACTTC. It translates to CASSSGRQETQYF. The chain has TRBV28 and TRBJ2-5; D might be TRBD1 or TRBD2, each matching 5 bases. Trimming pared 4 bases from V and 2 bases from J, leaving 8 bases between. CDR1 is MDHEN, CDR2 SYDVKM, per germline. The CDR3 is made up of 13 amino acids.

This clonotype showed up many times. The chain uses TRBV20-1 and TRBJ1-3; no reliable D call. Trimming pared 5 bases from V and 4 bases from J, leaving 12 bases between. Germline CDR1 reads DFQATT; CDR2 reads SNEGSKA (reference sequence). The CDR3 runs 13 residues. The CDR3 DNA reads TGCAGTGCTGGCCCCTCGGGGGGAAACACCATATATTTT. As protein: CSAGPSGGNTIYF.

The CDR3 nucleotides are TGTGCCAGCAGCTTAGTAAGAGGGTCGAATCAGCCCCAGCATTTT. Amino acid sequence: CASSLVRGSNQPQHF. This chain joins TRBV7-9 and TRBJ1-5, with D hard to call. The CDR3 loop spans 15 amino acids. Trimming stripped 1 base from V and 4 bases from J, with 11 bases between. Germline V lookup: CDR1 SEHNR, CDR2 FQNEAQ (reference sequence).